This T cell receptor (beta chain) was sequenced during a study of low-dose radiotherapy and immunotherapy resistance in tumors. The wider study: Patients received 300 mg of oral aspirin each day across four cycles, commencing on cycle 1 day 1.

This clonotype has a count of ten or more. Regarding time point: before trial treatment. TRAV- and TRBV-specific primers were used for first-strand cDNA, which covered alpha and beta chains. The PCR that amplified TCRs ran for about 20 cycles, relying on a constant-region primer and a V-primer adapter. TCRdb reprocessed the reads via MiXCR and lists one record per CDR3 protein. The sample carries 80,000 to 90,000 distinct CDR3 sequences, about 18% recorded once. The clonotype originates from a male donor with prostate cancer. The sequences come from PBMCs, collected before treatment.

The CDR3 reads CASTERGNEQFF. CDR3 coding DNA: TGTGCCAGCACAGAGCGGGGAAATGAGCAGTTCTTC. The chain joins TRBV5-5 to TRBJ2-1; 7 bases agree with TRBD2. CDR3 length: 12 amino acids. Germline CDR1 and CDR2: SGHKS and YYEKEE (reference sequence). Losses at the gene ends were 6 bases for V and 7 bases for J; bases not matched to a gene: 4.